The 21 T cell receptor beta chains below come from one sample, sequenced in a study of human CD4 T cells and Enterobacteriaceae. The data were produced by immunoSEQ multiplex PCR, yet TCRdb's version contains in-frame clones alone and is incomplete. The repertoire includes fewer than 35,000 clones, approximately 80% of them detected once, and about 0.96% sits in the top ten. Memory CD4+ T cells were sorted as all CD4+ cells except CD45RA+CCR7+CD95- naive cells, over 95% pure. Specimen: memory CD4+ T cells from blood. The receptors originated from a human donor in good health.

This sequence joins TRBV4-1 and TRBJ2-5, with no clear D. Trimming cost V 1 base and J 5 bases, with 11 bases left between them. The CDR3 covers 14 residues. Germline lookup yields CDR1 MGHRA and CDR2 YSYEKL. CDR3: CASSQVRQVETQYF. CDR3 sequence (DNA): TGCGCCAGCAGCCAAGTGCGGCAGGTGGAGACCCAGTACTTC.

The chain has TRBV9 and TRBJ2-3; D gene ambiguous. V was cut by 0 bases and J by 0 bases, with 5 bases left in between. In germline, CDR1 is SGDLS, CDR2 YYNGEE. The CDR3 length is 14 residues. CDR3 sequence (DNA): TGTGCCAGCAGCGTAGTAGCAAGCACAGATACGCAGTATTTT. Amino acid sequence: CASSVVASTDTQYF.

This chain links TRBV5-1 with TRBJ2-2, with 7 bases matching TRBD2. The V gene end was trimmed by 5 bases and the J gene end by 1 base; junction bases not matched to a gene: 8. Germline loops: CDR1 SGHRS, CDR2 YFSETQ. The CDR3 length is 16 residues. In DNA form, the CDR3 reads TGCGCCAGCAGACTGATGGCTAGCGGGAACACCGGGGAGCTGTTTTTT. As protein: CASRLMASGNTGELFF. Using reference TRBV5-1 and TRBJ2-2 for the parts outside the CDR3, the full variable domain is KAGVTQTPRYLIKTRGQQVTLSCSPISGHRSVSWYQQTPGQGLQFLFEYFSETQRNKGNFPGRFSGRQFSNSRSEMNVSTLELGDSALYLCASRLMASGNTGELFFGEGSRLTVL.

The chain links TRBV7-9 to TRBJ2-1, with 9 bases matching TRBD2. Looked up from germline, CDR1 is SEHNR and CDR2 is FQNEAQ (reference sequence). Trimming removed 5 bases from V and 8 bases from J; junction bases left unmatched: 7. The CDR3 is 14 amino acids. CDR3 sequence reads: CASSTAGGRDEQFF. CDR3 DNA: TGTGCCAGCAGCACGGCGGGAGGGAGGGATGAGCAGTTCTTC.

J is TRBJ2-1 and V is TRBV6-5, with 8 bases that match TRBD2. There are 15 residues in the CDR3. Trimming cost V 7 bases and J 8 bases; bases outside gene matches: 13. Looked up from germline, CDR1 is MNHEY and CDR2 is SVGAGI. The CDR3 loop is CASNSGTRGLDEQFF. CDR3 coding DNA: TGTGCCAGCAATTCTGGGACTAGAGGATTGGATGAGCAGTTCTTC.

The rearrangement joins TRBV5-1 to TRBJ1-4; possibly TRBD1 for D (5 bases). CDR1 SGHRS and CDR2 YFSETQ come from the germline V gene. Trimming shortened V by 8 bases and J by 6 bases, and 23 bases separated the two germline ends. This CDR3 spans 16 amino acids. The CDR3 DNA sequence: TGCGCCAGTGATGAAAGGGTTGGGGGATGGGATGAAAAACTGTTTTTT. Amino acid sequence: CASDERVGGWDEKLFF.

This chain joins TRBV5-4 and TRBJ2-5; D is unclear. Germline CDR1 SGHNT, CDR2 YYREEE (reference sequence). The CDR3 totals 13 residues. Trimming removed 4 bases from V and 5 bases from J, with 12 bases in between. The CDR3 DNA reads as TGTGCCAGCAGCCTAGATCAGAGGGAGACCCAGTACTTC. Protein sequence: CASSLDQRETQYF.

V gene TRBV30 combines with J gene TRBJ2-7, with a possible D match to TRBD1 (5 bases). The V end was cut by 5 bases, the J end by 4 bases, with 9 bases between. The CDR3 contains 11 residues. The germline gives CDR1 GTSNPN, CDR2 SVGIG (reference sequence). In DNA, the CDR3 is TGTGCCTGGGCTGACAGTTACGAGCAGTACTTC. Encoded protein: CAWADSYEQYF.

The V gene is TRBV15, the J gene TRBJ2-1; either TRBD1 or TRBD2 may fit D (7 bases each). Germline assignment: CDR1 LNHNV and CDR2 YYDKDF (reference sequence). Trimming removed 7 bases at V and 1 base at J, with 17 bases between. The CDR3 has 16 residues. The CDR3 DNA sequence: TGTGCCACCACCCAGGGGGGGGCGAGTTCCTACAATGAGCAGTTCTTC. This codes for CATTQGGASSYNEQFF.

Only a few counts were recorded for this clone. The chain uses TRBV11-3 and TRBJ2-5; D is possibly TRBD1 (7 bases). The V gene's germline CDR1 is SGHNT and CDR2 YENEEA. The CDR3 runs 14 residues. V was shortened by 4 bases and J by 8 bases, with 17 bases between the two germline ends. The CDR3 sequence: CASSSGRRDSTQYF. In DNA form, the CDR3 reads TGTGCCAGCAGCTCAGGGAGGAGGGACAGTACCCAGTACTTC. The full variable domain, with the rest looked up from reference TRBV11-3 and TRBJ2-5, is EAGVVQSPRYKIIEKKQPVAFWCNPISGHNTLYWYLQNLGQGPELLIRYENEEAVDDSQLPKDRFSAERLKGVDSTLKIQPAELGDSAVYLCASSSGRRDSTQYFGPGTRLLVL.

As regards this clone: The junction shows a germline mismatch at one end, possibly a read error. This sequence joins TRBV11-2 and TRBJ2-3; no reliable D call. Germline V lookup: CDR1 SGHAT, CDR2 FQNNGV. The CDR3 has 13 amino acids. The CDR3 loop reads CVSSLRPRDTQYF. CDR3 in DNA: TGTGTCAGCAGCTTGAGACCGCGGGATACGCAGTATTTT.

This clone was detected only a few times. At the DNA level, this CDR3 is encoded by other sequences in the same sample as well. The DNA for the CDR3 is TGTGCCAGCAGCCAAGAGGGGGGGGGCAGGCAGCCCCAGCATTTT. It is translated as CASSQEGGGRQPQHF. The V call is TRBV4-2, the J call TRBJ1-5; a possible D gene is TRBD1 (6 bases). Looked up from germline, CDR1 is LGHNA and CDR2 is YNFKEQ. The CDR3 totals 15 residues. V gave up 0 bases and J gave up 7 bases, with 13 bases separating them.

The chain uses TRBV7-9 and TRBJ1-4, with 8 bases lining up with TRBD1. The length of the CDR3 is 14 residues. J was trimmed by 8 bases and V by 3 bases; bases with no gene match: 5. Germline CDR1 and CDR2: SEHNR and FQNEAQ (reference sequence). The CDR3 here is CASSLQGAGEKLFF. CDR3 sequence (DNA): TGTGCCAGCAGCTTGCAGGGGGCTGGGGAAAAACTGTTTTTT.

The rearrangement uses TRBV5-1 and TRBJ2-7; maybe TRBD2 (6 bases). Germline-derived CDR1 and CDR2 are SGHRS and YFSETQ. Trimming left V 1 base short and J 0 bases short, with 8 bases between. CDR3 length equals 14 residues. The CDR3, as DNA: TGCGCCAGCAGCTTGCTAGCGAGCTCCTACGAGCAGTACTTC. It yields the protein CASSLLASSYEQYF.

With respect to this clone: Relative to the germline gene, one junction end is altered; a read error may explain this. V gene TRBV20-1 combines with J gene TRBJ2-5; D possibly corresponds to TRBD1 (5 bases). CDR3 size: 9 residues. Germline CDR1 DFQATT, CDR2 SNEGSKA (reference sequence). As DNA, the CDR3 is TGCGGTGCTACTATAGGGGAGTACTTC. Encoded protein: CGATIGEYF.

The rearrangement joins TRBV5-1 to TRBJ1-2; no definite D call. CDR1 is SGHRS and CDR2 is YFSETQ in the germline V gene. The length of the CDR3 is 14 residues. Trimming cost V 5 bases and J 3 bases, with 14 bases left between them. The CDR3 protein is CASRSELPHYGYTF. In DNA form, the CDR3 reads TGCGCCAGCAGGTCGGAACTTCCCCACTATGGCTACACCTTC. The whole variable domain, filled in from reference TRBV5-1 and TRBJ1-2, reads KAGVTQTPRYLIKTRGQQVTLSCSPISGHRSVSWYQQTPGQGLQFLFEYFSETQRNKGNFPGRFSGRQFSNSRSEMNVSTLELGDSALYLCASRSELPHYGYTFGSGTRLTVV.

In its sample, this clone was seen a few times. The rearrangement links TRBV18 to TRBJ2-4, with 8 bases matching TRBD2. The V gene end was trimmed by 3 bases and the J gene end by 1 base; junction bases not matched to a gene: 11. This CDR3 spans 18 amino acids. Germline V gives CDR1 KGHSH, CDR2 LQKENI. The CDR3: CASSPSPPGGAAKNIQYF. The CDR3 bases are TGTGCCAGCTCACCTTCTCCCCCGGGGGGGGCCGCCAAAAACATTCAGTACTTC.

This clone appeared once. DNA for the CDR3: TGCGCCAGCAGCTTAGAAGGTTTTTCTGGAAACACCATATATTTT. Its protein is CASSLEGFSGNTIYF. V gene TRBV5-1 combines with J gene TRBJ1-3; D gene unclear. Germline CDR1 SGHRS, CDR2 YFSETQ. The V and J ends lost 2 bases and 1 base respectively, with 10 bases between them. CDR3 length equals 15 residues.

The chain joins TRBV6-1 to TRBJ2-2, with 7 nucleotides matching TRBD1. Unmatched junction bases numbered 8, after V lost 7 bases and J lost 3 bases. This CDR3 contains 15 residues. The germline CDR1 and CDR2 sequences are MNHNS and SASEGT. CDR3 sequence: CASIRQGGDTGELFF. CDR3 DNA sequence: TGTGCCAGCATTAGACAGGGTGGTGACACCGGGGAGCTGTTTTTT.

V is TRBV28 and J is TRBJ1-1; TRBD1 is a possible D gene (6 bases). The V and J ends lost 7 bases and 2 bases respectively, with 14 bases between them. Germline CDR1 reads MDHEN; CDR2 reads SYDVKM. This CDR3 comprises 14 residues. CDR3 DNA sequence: TGTGCCAGCAATTTTGAACAGGGTAACACTGAAGCTTTCTTT. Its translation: CASNFEQGNTEAFF. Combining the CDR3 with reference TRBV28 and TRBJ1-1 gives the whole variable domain DVKVTQSSRYLVKRTGEKVFLECVQDMDHENMFWYRQDPGLGLRLIYFSYDVKMKEKGDIPEGYSVSREKKERFSLILESASTNQTSMYLCASNFEQGNTEAFFGQGTRLTVV.

CDR3 amino acids: CASSLAGAGANVLTF. The CDR3 DNA sequence: TGTGCCAGCAGTTTGGCAGGGGCTGGGGCCAACGTCCTGACTTTC. This rearrangement joins TRBV28 to TRBJ2-6, with D possibly matching TRBD1 (6 bases). With 3 bases removed from V and 2 bases from J, the gap between germline ends came to 8 bases. There are 15 residues in the CDR3. Germline V gene data show CDR1 as MDHEN and CDR2 as SYDVKM.